This TCR beta chain was documented in a study of T cell changes during pregnancy in multiple sclerosis. Using immunoSEQ multiplex PCR, the repertoire was profiled, and TCRdb retains in-frame clones only, with some absent. This repertoire shows 70,000 to 75,000 clones, roughly 90% found once; its top ten account for about 2%. V shed 2 bases and J 0 bases; nucleotides not matched to a gene: 4. This CDR3 spans 18 amino acids. Germline values: CDR1 SGHTA, CDR2 FQGNSA. Sequenced here: peripheral blood, sampled in the second trimester of pregnancy. The source of this sequence is a female donor with multiple sclerosis, enrolled in a pregnancy study. The chain carries TRBV7-2 and TRBJ2-1; 13 bases match TRBD2. The CDR3 DNA sequence: TGTGCCAGCAGCTTAATACTAGCGGGGGGGTCCTCCTACAATGAGCAGTTCTTC. Amino acid sequence: CASSLILAGGSSYNEQFF.